The 8 T cell receptor beta chains given below trace back to one sample, sequenced in a study of blood T cell repertoires in COVID-19. Sequencing used immunoSEQ multiplex PCR; TCRdb keeps in-frame clones, though not all of them. The repertoire holds about 350,000 clones, around nine tenths seen once, with about 7% in the top ten. Input material: peripheral blood. The receptors were sampled from a woman in her sixties with COVID-19, enrolled during active disease.

This clone was detected only a few times. V gene TRBV18 combines with J gene TRBJ1-2, with D perhaps matching TRBD1 (6 bases). CDR1 and CDR2 (germline): KGHSH, LQKENI. V was pared by 7 bases and J by 4 bases, with 13 bases between. The CDR3 is 13 residues long. CDR3 residues: CASLPGTSYGYTF. Written as DNA, the CDR3 is TGTGCCAGCTTACCCGGGACATCCTATGGCTACACCTTC.

V is TRBV19 and J is TRBJ1-6, with D perhaps TRBD1 (6 bases). The CDR3 extends over 14 amino acids. The ends were cut back, 5 bases at V and 9 bases at J, with 14 bases in the middle. The germline V gene has CDR1 LNHDA and CDR2 SQIVND (reference sequence). For the CDR3, the DNA is TGTGCCAGTAGTCCGGGACAAGGAGGTTCACCCCTCCACTTT. Translation: CASSPGQGGSPLHF.

The chain carries TRBV5-4 and TRBJ2-5, with TRBD1 as a possible D gene (5 bases). The length of the CDR3 is 14 residues. The germline CDR1 and CDR2 sequences are SGHNT and YYREEE (reference sequence). V lost 0 bases to trimming and J lost 1 base, with 7 bases between them. The CDR3 loop is CASSLDRSQETQYF. For the CDR3, the DNA is TGTGCCAGCAGCTTGGACAGGTCCCAAGAGACCCAGTACTTC. The variable domain in full, completed from reference TRBV5-4 and TRBJ2-5, reads ETGVTQSPTHLIKTRGQQVTLRCSSQSGHNTVSWYQQALGQGPQFIFQYYREEENGRGNFPPRFSGLQFPNYSSELNVNALELDDSALYLCASSLDRSQETQYFGPGTRLLVL.

The J gene is TRBJ1-2, the V gene TRBV9, with D possibly TRBD1 on 5 matching bases. Per germline, CDR1 SGDLS and CDR2 YYNGEE. Trimming left V 1 base short and J 8 bases short, with 12 bases between. This CDR3 has 13 amino acids. For the CDR3, the DNA is TGTGCCAGCAGCGTAACGGGGGAGGGCGGCTACACCTTC. Residues: CASSVTGEGGYTF.

This clone was found a few times. The V gene is TRBV7-3, the J gene TRBJ1-4; D might be TRBD1 (6 bases). CDR1 is SGHTA, CDR2 FQGTGA, per germline. The CDR3 spans 13 residues. Trimming removed 5 bases at V and 8 bases at J, with 12 bases between. Here the CDR3 DNA reads TGTGCCAGCAGCAGAGCGAGGGGGGAAAAACTGTTTTTT. It is translated as CASSRARGEKLFF. The variable domain in full, completed from reference TRBV7-3 and TRBJ1-4, reads GAGVSQTPSNKVTEKGKYVELRCDPISGHTALYWYRQSLGQGPEFLIYFQGTGAADDSGLPNDRFFAVRPEGSVSTLKIQRTERGDSAVYLCASSRARGEKLFFGSGTQLSVL.

J is TRBJ1-5 and V is TRBV28; D possibly corresponds to TRBD1 (5 bases). The CDR3 covers 15 residues. Trimming stripped 8 bases from V and 7 bases from J, with 21 bases between. The germline CDR1 and CDR2 sequences are MDHEN and SYDVKM. In nucleotides, the CDR3 is TGTGCCAGCCGAATCCAGTGGCAGGGCGTGCAGCCCCAGCATTTT. The encoded protein is CASRIQWQGVQPQHF.

The genes are TRBV3-1 (or the pseudogene TRBV3-2) and TRBJ2-2, with a tentative D call TRBD1 (5 bases). This CDR3 contains 17 residues. V dropped 6 bases and J dropped 0 bases, with 17 bases sitting between them. Germline values: CDR1 LGHDT, CDR2 YNNKEL (reference sequence). CDR3 sequence: CASRSLGQGANTGELFF. As DNA, the CDR3 is TGTGCCAGCAGATCCCTGGGGCAGGGTGCGAACACCGGGGAGCTGTTTTTT.

For the CDR3, the DNA is TGTGCCTGGATGTGGGGACAGAAGAACACTGAAGCTTTCTTT. It yields the protein CAWMWGQKNTEAFF. This chain links TRBV30 with TRBJ1-1; 7 positions match TRBD1. From germline, CDR1 is GTSNPN and CDR2 SVGIG (reference sequence). The CDR3 spans 14 residues. V dropped 4 bases and J dropped 1; count of bases not matched to a gene: 6.